The clone carrying this T cell receptor (beta chain) was seen repeatedly, ten times or more. The antigen remains unidentified. This sample is part of a study of T cells in Graves' hyperthyroidism and ophthalmopathy. Points from the study as a whole: Among thyroid clonotypes expanded above 0.001, most also appeared in blood.

Patients with uncontrolled infections, other autoimmune diseases, pregnancy or lactation were excluded. Diagnostic decisions used clinical symptoms, serum thyroxine and TRAb, thyroid ultrasound and orbital computed tomography. Using RNA transcripts as the source, TCR beta CDR3 regions were amplified. HTBI primers were used for first-round RT-PCR of the TCR CDR3. TCRdb re-analysed the multiplex PCR reads in MiXCR, keeping a single row per CDR3 protein. The repertoire holds over 400,000 distinct CDR3 sequences, with under 25% as singletons. The CDR3 consists of 12 residues. The germline gives CDR1 DFQATT, CDR2 SNEGSKA (reference sequence). V was shortened by 3 bases and J by 1 base, with 4 bases between the two germline ends.

The chain links TRBV20-1 to TRBJ1-5; D is unresolved. This sequence was found in a woman in her seventies with Graves' ophthalmopathy. Sequences were obtained from blood. CDR3 protein: CSASGSNQPQHF. CDR3 nucleotide sequence: TGCAGTGCTAGTGGGAGCAATCAGCCCCAGCATTTT.